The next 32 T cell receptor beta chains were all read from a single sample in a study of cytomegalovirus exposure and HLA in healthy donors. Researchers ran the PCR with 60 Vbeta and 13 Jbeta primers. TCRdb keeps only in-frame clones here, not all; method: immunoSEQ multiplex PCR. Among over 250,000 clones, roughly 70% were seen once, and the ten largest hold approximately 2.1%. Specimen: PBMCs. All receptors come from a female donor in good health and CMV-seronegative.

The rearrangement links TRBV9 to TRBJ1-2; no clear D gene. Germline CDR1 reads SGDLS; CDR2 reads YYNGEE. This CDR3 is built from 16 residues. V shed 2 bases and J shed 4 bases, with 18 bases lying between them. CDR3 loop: CASSVLPVRTSYGYTF. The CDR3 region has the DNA TGTGCCAGCAGCGTCCTTCCGGTCCGGACTTCCTATGGCTACACCTTC.

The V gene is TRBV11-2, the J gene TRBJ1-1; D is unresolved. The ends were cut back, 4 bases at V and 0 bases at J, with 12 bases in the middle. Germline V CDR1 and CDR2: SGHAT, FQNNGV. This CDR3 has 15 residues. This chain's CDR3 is CASSSGGSLNTEAFF. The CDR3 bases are TGTGCCAGCAGCTCCGGCGGCAGCCTGAACACTGAAGCTTTCTTT. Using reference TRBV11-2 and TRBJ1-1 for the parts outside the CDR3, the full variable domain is EAGVAQSPRYKIIEKRQSVAFWCNPISGHATLYWYQQILGQGPKLLIQFQNNGVVDDSQLPKDRFSAERLKGVDSTLKIQPAKLEDSAVYLCASSSGGSLNTEAFFGQGTRLTVV.

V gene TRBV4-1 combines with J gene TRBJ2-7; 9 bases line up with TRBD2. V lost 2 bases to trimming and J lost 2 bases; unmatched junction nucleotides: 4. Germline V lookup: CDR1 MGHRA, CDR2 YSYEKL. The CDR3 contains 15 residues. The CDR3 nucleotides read TGCGCCAGCAGCCAAATAGCGGGGGCGGCCTACGAGCAGTACTTC. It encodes CASSQIAGAAYEQYF.

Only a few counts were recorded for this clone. The CDR3 DNA reads as TGTGCCAGCAGTGTTAGTGGAGCAGCCTACAATGAGCAGTTCTTC. Translation gives CASSVSGAAYNEQFF. The chain recombines TRBV2 with TRBJ2-1, with no clear D. The CDR3 spans 15 residues. V lost 4 bases and J 2 bases, leaving 12 bases between the germline ends. Germline-derived CDR1 and CDR2 are SNHLY and FYNNEI. Full variable domain (remainder filled in from reference TRBV2 and TRBJ2-1): EPEVTQTPSHQVTQMGQEVILRCVPISNHLYFYWYRQILGQKVEFLVSFYNNEISEKSEIFDDQFSVERPDGSNFTLKIRSTKLEDSAMYFCASSVSGAAYNEQFFGPGTRLTVL.

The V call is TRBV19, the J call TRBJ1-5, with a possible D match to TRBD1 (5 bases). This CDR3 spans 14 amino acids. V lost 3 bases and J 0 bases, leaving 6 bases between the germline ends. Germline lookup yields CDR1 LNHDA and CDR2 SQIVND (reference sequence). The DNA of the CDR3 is TGTGCCAGTAGTATCAGGGTTAGCAATCAGCCCCAGCATTTT. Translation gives CASSIRVSNQPQHF.

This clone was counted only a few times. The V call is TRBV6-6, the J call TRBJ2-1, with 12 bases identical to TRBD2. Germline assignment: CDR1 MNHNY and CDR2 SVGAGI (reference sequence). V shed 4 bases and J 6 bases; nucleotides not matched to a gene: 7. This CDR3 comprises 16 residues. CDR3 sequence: CASSSDRTSGTNEQFF. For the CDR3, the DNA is TGTGCCAGCAGTTCCGACCGGACTAGCGGGACCAATGAGCAGTTCTTC.

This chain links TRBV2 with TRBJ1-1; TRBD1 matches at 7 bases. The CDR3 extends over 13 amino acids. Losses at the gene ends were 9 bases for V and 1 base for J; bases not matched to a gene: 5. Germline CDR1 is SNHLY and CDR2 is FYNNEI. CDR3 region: CASHRDRNTEAFF. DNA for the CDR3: TGTGCCAGTCACAGGGACAGGAACACTGAAGCTTTCTTT.

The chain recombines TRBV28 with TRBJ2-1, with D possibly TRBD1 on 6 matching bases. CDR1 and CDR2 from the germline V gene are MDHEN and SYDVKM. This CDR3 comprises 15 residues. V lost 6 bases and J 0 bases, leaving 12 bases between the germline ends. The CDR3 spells CASSSTGISYNEQFF. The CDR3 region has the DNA TGTGCCAGCAGCTCTACAGGGATCTCCTACAATGAGCAGTTCTTC.

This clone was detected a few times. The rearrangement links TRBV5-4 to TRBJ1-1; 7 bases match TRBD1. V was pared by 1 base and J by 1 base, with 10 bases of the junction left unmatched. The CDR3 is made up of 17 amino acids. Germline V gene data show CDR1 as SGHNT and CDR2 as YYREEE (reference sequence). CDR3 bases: TGTGCCAGCAGCTTGACGGGACAGCTGGGGACGAACACTGAAGCTTTCTTT. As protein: CASSLTGQLGTNTEAFF.

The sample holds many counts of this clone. The CDR3 loop is CASSPGTLGPAGTQYF. The CDR3 DNA sequence: TGTGCCAGCAGTCCTGGGACTTTGGGGCCGGCTGGGACCCAGTACTTC. The chain joins TRBV28 to TRBJ2-5, with D possibly matching TRBD2 (6 bases). Germline CDR1 is MDHEN and CDR2 is SYDVKM. CDR3 length: 16 residues. Trimming stripped 5 bases from V and 7 bases from J, with 23 bases between.

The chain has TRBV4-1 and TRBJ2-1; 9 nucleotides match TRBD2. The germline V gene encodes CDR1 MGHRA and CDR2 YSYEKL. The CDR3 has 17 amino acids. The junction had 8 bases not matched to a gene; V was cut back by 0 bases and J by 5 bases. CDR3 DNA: TGCGCCAGCAGCCAAGATAGGCTAGCGGGAATTAACAATGAGCAGTTCTTC. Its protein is CASSQDRLAGINNEQFF.

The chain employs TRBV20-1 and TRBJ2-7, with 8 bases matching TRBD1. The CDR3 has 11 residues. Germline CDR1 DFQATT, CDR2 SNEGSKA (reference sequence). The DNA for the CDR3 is TGCGGTGGACAGGGATCCTACGAGCAGTACTTC. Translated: CGGQGSYEQYF.

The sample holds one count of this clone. The CDR3 coding sequence is TGTGCCATCAGTGAAAAGCCGGGGTACACAGATACGCAGTATTTT. It encodes CAISEKPGYTDTQYF. The chain carries TRBV10-3 and TRBJ2-3; D might be TRBD2 (5 bases). Germline V gene sequence: CDR1 ENHRY, CDR2 SYGVKD. Trimming removed 3 bases at V and 2 bases at J, with 12 bases between. CDR3 length: 15 amino acids.

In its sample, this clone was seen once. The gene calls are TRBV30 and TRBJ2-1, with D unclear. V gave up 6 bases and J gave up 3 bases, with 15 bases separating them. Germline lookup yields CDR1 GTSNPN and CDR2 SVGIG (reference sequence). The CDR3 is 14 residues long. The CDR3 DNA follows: TGTGCCTGCAGGCGAGCTGGCGACTACAATGAGCAGTTCTTC. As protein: CACRRAGDYNEQFF. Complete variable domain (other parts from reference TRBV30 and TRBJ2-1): SQTIHQWPATLVQPVGSPLSLECTVEGTSNPNLYWYRQAAGRGLQLLFYSVGIGQISSEVPQNLSASRPQDRQFILSSKKLLLSDSGFYLCACRRAGDYNEQFFGPGTRLTVL.

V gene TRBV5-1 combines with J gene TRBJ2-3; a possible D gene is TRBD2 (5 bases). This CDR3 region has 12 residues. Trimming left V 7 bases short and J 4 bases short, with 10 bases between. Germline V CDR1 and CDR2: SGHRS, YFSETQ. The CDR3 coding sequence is TGCGCCAGCTCAGAGGGAGCAGATACGCAGTATTTT. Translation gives CASSEGADTQYF.

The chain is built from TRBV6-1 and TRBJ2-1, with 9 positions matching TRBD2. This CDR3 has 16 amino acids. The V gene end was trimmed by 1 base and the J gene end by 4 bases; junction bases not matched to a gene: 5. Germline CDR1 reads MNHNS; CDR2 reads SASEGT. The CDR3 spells CASSEDGTSSYNEQFF. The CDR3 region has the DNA TGTGCCAGCAGTGAAGATGGGACTAGCAGTTACAATGAGCAGTTCTTC.

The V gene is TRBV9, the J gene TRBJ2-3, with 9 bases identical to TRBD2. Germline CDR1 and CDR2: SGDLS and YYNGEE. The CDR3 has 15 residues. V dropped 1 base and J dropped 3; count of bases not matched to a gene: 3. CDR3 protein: CASSVISGSTDTQYF. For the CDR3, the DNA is TGTGCCAGCAGCGTAATTAGCGGGAGTACAGATACGCAGTATTTT.

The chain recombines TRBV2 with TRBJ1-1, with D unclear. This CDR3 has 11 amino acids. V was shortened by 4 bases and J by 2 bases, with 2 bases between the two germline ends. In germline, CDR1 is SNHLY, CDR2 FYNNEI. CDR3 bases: TGTGCCAGCAGTGTAAACACTGAAGCTTTCTTT. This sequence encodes CASSVNTEAFF.

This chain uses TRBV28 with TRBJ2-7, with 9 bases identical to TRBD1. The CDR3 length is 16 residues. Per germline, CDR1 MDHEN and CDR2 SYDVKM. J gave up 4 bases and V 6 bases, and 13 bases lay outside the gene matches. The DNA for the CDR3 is TGTGCCAGCAGACTCGGGACAGGGATTAGGGCTTACGAGCAGTACTTC. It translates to CASRLGTGIRAYEQYF.

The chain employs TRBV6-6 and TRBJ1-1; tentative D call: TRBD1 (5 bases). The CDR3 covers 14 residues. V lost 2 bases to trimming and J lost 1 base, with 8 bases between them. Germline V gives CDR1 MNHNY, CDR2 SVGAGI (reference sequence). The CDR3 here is CASSYLGQNTEAFF. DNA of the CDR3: TGTGCCAGCAGTTACCTTGGACAGAACACTGAAGCTTTCTTT.

The CDR3 DNA reads TGTGCCAGCAGTTCAGTCAACAGGGGGGCGTGGGAGACCCAGTACTTC. Encoded protein: CASSSVNRGAWETQYF. The chain joins TRBV27 to TRBJ2-5; 8 positions agree with TRBD1. Trimming took 4 bases from V and 5 from J; bases not matched to a gene: 12. Germline CDR1 reads MNHEY; CDR2 reads SMNVEV (reference sequence). The CDR3 is made up of 16 amino acids.

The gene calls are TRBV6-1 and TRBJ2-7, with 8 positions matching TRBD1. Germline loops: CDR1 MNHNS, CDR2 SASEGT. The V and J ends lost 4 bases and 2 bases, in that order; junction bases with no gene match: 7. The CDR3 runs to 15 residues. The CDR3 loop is CASSARTGSPYEQYF. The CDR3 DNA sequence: TGTGCCAGCAGTGCCCGGACAGGGAGTCCCTACGAGCAGTACTTC.

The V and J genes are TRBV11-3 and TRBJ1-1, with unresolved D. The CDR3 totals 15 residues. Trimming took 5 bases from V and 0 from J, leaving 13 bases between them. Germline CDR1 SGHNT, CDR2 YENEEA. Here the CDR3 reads CASSKFPGMNTEAFF. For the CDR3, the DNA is TGTGCCAGCAGCAAATTCCCGGGAATGAACACTGAAGCTTTCTTT.

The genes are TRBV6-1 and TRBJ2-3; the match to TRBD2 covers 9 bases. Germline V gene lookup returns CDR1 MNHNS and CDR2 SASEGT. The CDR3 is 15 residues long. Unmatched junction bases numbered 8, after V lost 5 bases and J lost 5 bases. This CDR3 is CASSLPGLARDTQYF. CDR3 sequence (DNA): TGTGCCAGCAGTCTACCGGGACTAGCAAGAGATACGCAGTATTTT.

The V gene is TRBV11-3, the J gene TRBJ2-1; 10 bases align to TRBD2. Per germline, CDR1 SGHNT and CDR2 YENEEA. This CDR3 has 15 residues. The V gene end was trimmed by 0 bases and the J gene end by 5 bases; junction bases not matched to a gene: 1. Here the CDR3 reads CASSLELAGNNEQFF. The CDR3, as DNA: TGTGCCAGCAGCTTAGAACTAGCGGGAAACAATGAGCAGTTCTTC.

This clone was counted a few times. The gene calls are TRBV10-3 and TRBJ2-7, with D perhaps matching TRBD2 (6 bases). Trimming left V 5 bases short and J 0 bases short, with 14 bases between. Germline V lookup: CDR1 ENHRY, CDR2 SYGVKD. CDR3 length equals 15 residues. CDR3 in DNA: TGTGCCATCAGTAAAGCGGAGGGATTCTCCTACGAGCAGTACTTC. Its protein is CAISKAEGFSYEQYF.

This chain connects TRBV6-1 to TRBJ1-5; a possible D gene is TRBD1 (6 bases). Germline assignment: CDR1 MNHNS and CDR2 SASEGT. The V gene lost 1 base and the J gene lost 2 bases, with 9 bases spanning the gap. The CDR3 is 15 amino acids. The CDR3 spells CASSEVQGRNQPQHF. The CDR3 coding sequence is TGTGCCAGCAGTGAAGTCCAGGGGCGCAATCAGCCCCAGCATTTT.

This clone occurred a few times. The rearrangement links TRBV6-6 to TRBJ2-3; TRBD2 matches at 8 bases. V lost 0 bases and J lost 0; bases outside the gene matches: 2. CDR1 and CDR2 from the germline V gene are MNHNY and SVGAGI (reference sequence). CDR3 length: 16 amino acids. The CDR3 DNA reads TGTGCCAGCAGTTACTCATTAGCGGGAAGCACAGATACGCAGTATTTT. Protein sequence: CASSYSLAGSTDTQYF.

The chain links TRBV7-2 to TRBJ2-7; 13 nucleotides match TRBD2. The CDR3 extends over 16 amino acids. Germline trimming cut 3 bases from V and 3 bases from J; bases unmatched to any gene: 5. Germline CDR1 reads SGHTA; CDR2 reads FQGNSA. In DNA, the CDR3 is TGTGCCAGCAGCTTCGCGGGGACTAGCGGGAACTACGAGCAGTACTTC. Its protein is CASSFAGTSGNYEQYF.

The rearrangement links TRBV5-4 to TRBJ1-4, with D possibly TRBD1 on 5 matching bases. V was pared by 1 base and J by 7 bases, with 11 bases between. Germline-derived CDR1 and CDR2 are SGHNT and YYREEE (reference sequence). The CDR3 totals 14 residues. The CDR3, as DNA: TGTGCCAGCAGCTTGTCAGTCACAGGTGAAAAACTGTTTTTT. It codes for CASSLSVTGEKLFF.

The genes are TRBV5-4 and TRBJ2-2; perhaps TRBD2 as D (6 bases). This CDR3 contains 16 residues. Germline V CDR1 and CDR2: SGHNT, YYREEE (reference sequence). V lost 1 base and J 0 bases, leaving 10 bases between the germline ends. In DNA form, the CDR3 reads TGTGCCAGCAGCTTGTTGGCGGGGCCGAACACCGGGGAGCTGTTTTTT. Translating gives CASSLLAGPNTGELFF.

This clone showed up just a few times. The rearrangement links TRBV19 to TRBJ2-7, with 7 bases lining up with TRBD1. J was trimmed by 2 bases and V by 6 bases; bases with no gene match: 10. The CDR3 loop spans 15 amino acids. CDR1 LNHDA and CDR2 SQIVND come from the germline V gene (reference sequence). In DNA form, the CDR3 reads TGTGCCAGTAGCACGGGCCTGACAGGGACCTACGAGCAGTACTTC. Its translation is CASSTGLTGTYEQYF.